What follows are 8 T cell receptor beta chains derived from one specimen sequenced in a study of PD-L1 blockade in urothelial cancer. Profiling relied on immunoSEQ multiplex PCR, and the TCRdb table lists in-frame clones only, not all of them. Of tens of thousands of clones listed, 84% are singletons. Sample time point: pretreatment peripheral blood. Specimen: PBMCs, collected around atezolizumab (anti-PD-L1) treatment. The receptor set was obtained from a man in his sixties with urothelial cancer.

The chain couples TRBV6-5 to TRBJ2-2; D is perhaps TRBD2 (5 bases). Trimming removed 6 bases from V and 8 bases from J, with 10 bases in between. Germline CDR1 and CDR2: MNHEY and SVGAGI. This CDR3 spans 12 amino acids. CDR3 sequence reads: CASRRDQGELFF. The CDR3, as DNA: TGTGCCAGCAGGAGGGATCAAGGGGAGCTGTTTTTT.

V usage is TRBV25-1 and J usage is TRBJ2-7, with 10 bases fitting TRBD1. J gave up 0 bases and V 1 base, and 9 bases lay outside the gene matches. This CDR3 contains 18 residues. CDR1 is MGHDK and CDR2 is SYGVNS in the germline V gene. CDR3: CASSESPGQGGSSYEQYF. The CDR3 nucleotides read TGTGCCAGCAGTGAATCCCCCGGACAGGGGGGAAGCTCCTACGAGCAGTACTTC.

The CDR3 DNA sequence: TGTGCCTGGAACAGGGGGTATAGCACAGATACGCAGTATTTT. It codes for CAWNRGYSTDTQYF. The chain combines TRBV30 with TRBJ2-3; 8 bases map to TRBD1. Germline V lookup: CDR1 GTSNPN, CDR2 SVGIG (reference sequence). The V gene end was trimmed by 4 bases and the J gene end by 0 bases; junction bases not matched to a gene: 3. The CDR3 is 14 amino acids. Using reference TRBV30 and TRBJ2-3 for the parts outside the CDR3, the full variable domain is SQTIHQWPATLVQPVGSPLSLECTVEGTSNPNLYWYRQAAGRGLQLLFYSVGIGQISSEVPQNLSASRPQDRQFILSSKKLLLSDSGFYLCAWNRGYSTDTQYFGPGTRLTVL.

This chain connects TRBV5-6 to TRBJ2-1, with 9 nucleotides matching TRBD2. J gave up 7 bases and V 4 bases, and 21 bases lay outside the gene matches. The CDR3 contains 19 residues. Germline-derived CDR1 and CDR2 are SGHDT and YYEEEE. In DNA, the CDR3 is TGTGCCAGCAGCAGGTTGAGACTAGCGGACCGGGGGGGGTGGAATGAGCAGTTCTTC. It codes for CASSRLRLADRGGWNEQFF.

The count of this clone is one. J is TRBJ2-7 and V is TRBV4-1; D possibly corresponds to TRBD1 (5 bases). Trimming pared 1 base from V and 2 bases from J, leaving 12 bases between. CDR1 is MGHRA, CDR2 YSYEKL, per germline. The CDR3 is 15 amino acids. Written as DNA, the CDR3 is TGCGCCAGCAGCCAAGCCCAGGGTCAAACCTACGAGCAGTACTTC. This gives the protein CASSQAQGQTYEQYF.

The chain is built from TRBV5-3 and TRBJ2-3; 12 positions match TRBD2. TRBV5-3 carries the ORF label, with uncertain function. CDR3 length: 15 amino acids. The ends lost 4 bases at V and 4 bases at J; junction bases unmatched: 4. The CDR3 coding sequence is TGTGCCAGAAGCAAGACTAGCGGGAGCTCAGATACGCAGTATTTT. Protein: CARSKTSGSSDTQYF.

The chain couples TRBV9 to TRBJ2-5; D perhaps matches TRBD2 (5 bases). The germline V gene encodes CDR1 SGDLS and CDR2 YYNGEE. V dropped 1 base and J dropped 2 bases, with 9 bases sitting between them. The CDR3 consists of 14 residues. The CDR3 loop is CASSVSPGQETQYF. The CDR3 DNA sequence: TGTGCCAGCAGCGTATCCCCGGGGCAAGAGACCCAGTACTTC.

The chain has TRBV6-4 and TRBJ1-1; D call uncertain. CDR1 and CDR2 (germline): MRHNA, SNTAGT. The CDR3 covers 14 residues. Trimming cost V 0 bases and J 4 bases, with 9 bases left between them. The CDR3 is CASSDSNRLTEAFF. The DNA for the CDR3 is TGTGCCAGCAGTGACTCGAATAGACTCACTGAAGCTTTCTTT.